A single sample is the source of the 10 T cell receptor beta chains below, sequenced in a study of identifying expanded T cells in peripheral blood. Profiled with immunoSEQ multiplex PCR; TCRdb holds only in-frame clones, not every one. The repertoire consists of under 90,000 clones, with around nine tenths occurring once and the leading ten covering about 3%. The source material was blood. The receptors derive from a person aged 18 to 75 in good health.

The rearrangement links TRBV11-2 to TRBJ2-5; TRBD2 might be the D (6 bases). Germline assignment: CDR1 SGHAT and CDR2 FQNNGV. The length of the CDR3 is 16 residues. Trimming pared 5 bases from V and 2 bases from J, leaving 18 bases between. DNA for the CDR3: TGTGCCAGCAGCCCGGAGCGTTTTGGGACTCAAGAGACCCAGTACTTC. Amino acid sequence: CASSPERFGTQETQYF.

The V gene is TRBV2, the J gene TRBJ1-5, with D perhaps matching TRBD1 (5 bases). Trimming left V 4 bases short and J 3 bases short, with 10 bases between. There are 14 residues in the CDR3. The germline gives CDR1 SNHLY, CDR2 FYNNEI. In DNA, the CDR3 is TGTGCCAGCAGTGTTCTACAGGACAATCAGCCCCAGCATTTT. Residues: CASSVLQDNQPQHF.

The chain joins TRBV9 to TRBJ1-1; D gene uncertain. The CDR3 length is 13 residues. The ends were cut back, 10 bases at V and 3 bases at J, with 16 bases in the middle. Germline CDR1 reads SGDLS; CDR2 reads YYNGEE. CDR3 nucleotide sequence: TGTGCCTCCAGTTGGGCTCGGGACACTGAAGCTTTCTTT. The encoded protein is CASSWARDTEAFF.

This clone was seen only once. This rearrangement joins TRBV28 to TRBJ2-1, with 9 bases lining up with TRBD2. CDR3 size: 15 residues. Germline V gene sequence: CDR1 MDHEN, CDR2 SYDVKM. V lost 5 bases to trimming and J lost 5 bases; unmatched junction nucleotides: 7. Here the CDR3 reads CASSLTSGFNNEQFF. DNA of the CDR3: TGTGCCAGCAGTCTGACTAGCGGCTTCAACAATGAGCAGTTCTTC.

The chain joins TRBV7-6 to TRBJ2-5; no clear D gene. The CDR3 loop spans 12 amino acids. Trimming took 3 bases from V and 3 from J, leaving 5 bases between them. Germline CDR1 and CDR2: SGHVS and FNYEAQ. DNA of the CDR3: TGTGCCAGCAGCTTGACGGAAGAGACCCAGTACTTC. It codes for CASSLTEETQYF. The entire variable domain, with the rest obtained from reference TRBV7-6 and TRBJ2-5, is as follows: GAGVSQSPRYKVTKRGQDVALRCDPISGHVSLYWYRQALGQGPEFLTYFNYEAQQDKSGLPNDRFSAERPEGSISTLTIQRTEQRDSAMYRCASSLTEETQYFGPGTRLLVL.

The V and J genes are TRBV9 and TRBJ1-2; TRBD1 agrees at 7 bases. V lost 5 bases, J lost 8 bases, and 3 bases stayed unmatched. There are 11 residues in the CDR3. Germline assignment: CDR1 SGDLS and CDR2 YYNGEE. The CDR3 protein is CASRTGRGYTF. In DNA, the CDR3 is TGTGCCAGCAGGACAGGGCGCGGCTACACCTTC.

The CDR3 DNA sequence: TGTGCCAGCAGTTCATCCAACAGGGCGCAGGCGACCCAGTACTTC. Translated, it gives CASSSSNRAQATQYF. The gene calls are TRBV28 and TRBJ2-5; D is possibly TRBD1 (6 bases). Germline V lookup: CDR1 MDHEN, CDR2 SYDVKM. CDR3 length: 15 amino acids. The V and J ends lost 4 bases and 7 bases respectively, with 19 bases between them.

This chain joins TRBV25-1 and TRBJ1-2; D gene ambiguous. The CDR3 totals 13 residues. V dropped 5 bases and J dropped 8 bases, with 15 bases sitting between them. Germline V gives CDR1 MGHDK, CDR2 SYGVNS. CDR3 sequence (DNA): TGTGCCAGCAGTAAGGGTTCTGAATTCGGCTACACCTTC. It encodes CASSKGSEFGYTF.

This clone occurred a few times. The rearrangement uses TRBV11-3 and TRBJ1-2; the D gene is possibly TRBD1 (5 bases). The CDR3 runs 12 residues. Trimming removed 6 bases from V and 8 bases from J, with 13 bases in between. Germline CDR1 is SGHNT and CDR2 is YENEEA. The CDR3 DNA follows: TGTGCCAGCAGAGACACCCGGGACGGCTACACCTTC. It is translated as CASRDTRDGYTF.

The chain carries TRBV7-2 and TRBJ2-5, with TRBD1 matching 11 bases. V lost 7 bases, J lost 10 bases, and 11 bases stayed unmatched. The V gene's germline CDR1 is SGHTA and CDR2 FQGNSA. The CDR3 extends over 14 amino acids. CDR3 sequence: CASNPGQGVWGQYF. DNA of the CDR3: TGTGCCAGCAACCCGGGACAGGGGGTTTGGGGCCAGTACTTC. The variable domain in full, with the rest retrieved from reference TRBV7-2 and TRBJ2-5, is GAGVSQSPSNKVTEKGKDVELRCDPISGHTALYWYRQSLGQGLEFLIYFQGNSAPDKSGLPSDRFSAERTGGSVSTLTIQRTQQEDSAVYLCASNPGQGVWGQYFGPGTRLLVL.